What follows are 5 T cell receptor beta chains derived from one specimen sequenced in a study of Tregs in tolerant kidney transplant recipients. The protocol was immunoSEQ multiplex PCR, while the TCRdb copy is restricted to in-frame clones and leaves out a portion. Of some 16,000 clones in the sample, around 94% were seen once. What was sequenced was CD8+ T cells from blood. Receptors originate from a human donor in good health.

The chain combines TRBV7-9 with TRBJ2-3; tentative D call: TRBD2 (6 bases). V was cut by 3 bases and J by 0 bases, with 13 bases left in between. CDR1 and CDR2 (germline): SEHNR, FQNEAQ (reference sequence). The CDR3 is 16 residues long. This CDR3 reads CASSFYASESTDTQYF. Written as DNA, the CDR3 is TGTGCCAGCAGCTTTTACGCTAGCGAAAGCACAGATACGCAGTATTTT.

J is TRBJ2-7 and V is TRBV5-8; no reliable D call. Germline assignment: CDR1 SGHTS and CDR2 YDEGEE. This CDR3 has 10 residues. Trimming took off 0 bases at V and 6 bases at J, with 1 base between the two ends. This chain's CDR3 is CASSLVEQYF. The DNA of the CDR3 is TGTGCCAGCAGCTTGGTCGAGCAGTACTTC.

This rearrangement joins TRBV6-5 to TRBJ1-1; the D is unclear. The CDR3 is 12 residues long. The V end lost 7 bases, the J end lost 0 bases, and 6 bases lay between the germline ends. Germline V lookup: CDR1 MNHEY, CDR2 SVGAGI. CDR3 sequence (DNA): TGTGCCAGCAACGGGGTGAACACTGAAGCTTTCTTT. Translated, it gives CASNGVNTEAFF.

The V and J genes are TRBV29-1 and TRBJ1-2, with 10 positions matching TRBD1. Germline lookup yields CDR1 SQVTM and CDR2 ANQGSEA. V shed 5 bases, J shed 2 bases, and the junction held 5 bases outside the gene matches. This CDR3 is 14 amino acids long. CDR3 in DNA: TGCAGCGTTAGTACGGGACAGGGGAACTATGGCTACACCTTC. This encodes CSVSTGQGNYGYTF.

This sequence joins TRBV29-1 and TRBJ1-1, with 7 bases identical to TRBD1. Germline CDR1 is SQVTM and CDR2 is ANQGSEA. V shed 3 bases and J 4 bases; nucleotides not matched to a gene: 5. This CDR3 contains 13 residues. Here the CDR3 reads CSVDRGDGTEAFF. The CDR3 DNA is TGCAGCGTTGACAGGGGGGATGGCACTGAAGCTTTCTTT. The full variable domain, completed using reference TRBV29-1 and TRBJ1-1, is SAVISQKPSRDICQRGTSLTIQCQVDSQVTMMFWYRQQPGQSLTLIATANQGSEATYESGFVIDKFPISRPNLTFSTLTVSNMSPEDSSIYLCSVDRGDGTEAFFGQGTRLTVV.